These T cell receptor beta chains were read from a single sample in a study of control samples from healthy donors and cancer patients. Measured with immunoSEQ multiplex PCR; TCRdb has only the in-frame clones, and not every one. The data show approximately 160,000 clones, with 94% seen just once and 1.1% to 1.5% held by the top ten. Sequencing used blood. The receptor set was obtained from a woman younger than 30 in good health. CDR3s include the opening cysteine and the closing phenylalanine or tryptophan. Fields, in order: clone size, D gene, V gene, J gene, CDR3 DNA, CDR3 protein. The D gene is left open where the match is weak. Size is stated for part of the rows, as once, few or many counts, or as a class when the clone is expanded.

abundance: .
d_gene: .
v_gene: TRBV5-6
j_gene: TRBJ1-2
CDR3nt: TGTGCCAGCAGCTTGGGGGAGGGCTACACCTTC
CDR3aa: CASSLGEGYTF

abundance: .
d_gene: TRBD1
v_gene: TRBV12-5
j_gene: TRBJ1-6
CDR3nt: TGTGCTAGTGGTTTGGTACAGGGGGGGCTTGATTCACCCCTCCACTTT
CDR3aa: CASGLVQGGLDSPLHF

abundance: .
d_gene: .
v_gene: TRBV7-9
j_gene: TRBJ1-1
CDR3nt: TGTGCCAGCAGCCTCCTGACGGGTGAGAACACTGAAGCTTTCTTT
CDR3aa: CASSLLTGENTEAFF

abundance: .
d_gene: .
v_gene: TRBV10-2
j_gene: TRBJ1-6
CDR3nt: TGCGCCAGCAGGGGACCGGCGAGGGCACCCCTCCACTTT
CDR3aa: CASRGPARAPLHF

abundance: .
d_gene: .
v_gene: TRBV27
j_gene: TRBJ2-1
CDR3nt: TGTGCCAGCAGTTTCCGAGGCGGGAATGAGCAGTTCTTC
CDR3aa: CASSFRGGNEQFF

abundance: .
d_gene: TRBD1
v_gene: TRBV28
j_gene: TRBJ2-7
CDR3nt: TGTGCCAGCAGTACACAGGGGGGCGAGCAGTACTTC
CDR3aa: CASSTQGGEQYF

abundance: .
d_gene: .
v_gene: TRBV27
j_gene: TRBJ2-5
CDR3nt: TGTGCCAGCAGTTCCCAACTGAAGGGAGAGACCCAGTACTTC
CDR3aa: CASSSQLKGETQYF

abundance: .
d_gene: TRBD1
v_gene: TRBV25-1
j_gene: TRBJ1-1
CDR3nt: TGTGCCAGCAGTGCACAGGGGGCGCTGCCCACTGAAGCTTTCTTT
CDR3aa: CASSAQGALPTEAFF

abundance: .
d_gene: .
v_gene: TRBV12-3/TRBV12-4
j_gene: TRBJ1-4
CDR3nt: TGTGCCAGCAGAAGGGACGGTAATGAAAAACTGTTTTTT
CDR3aa: CASRRDGNEKLFF

abundance: .
d_gene: .
v_gene: TRBV2
j_gene: TRBJ2-5
CDR3nt: TGTGCCAGCAGCCGCAATACTCAAGAGACCCAGTACTTC
CDR3aa: CASSRNTQETQYF

abundance: .
d_gene: .
v_gene: TRBV24-1
j_gene: TRBJ2-3
CDR3nt: TGTGCCACCAGTATCTCGGGGGCCCGCACAGATACGCAGTATTTT
CDR3aa: CATSISGARTDTQYF

abundance: .
d_gene: .
v_gene: TRBV2
j_gene: TRBJ1-1
CDR3nt: TGTGCCAGCTTACAGGACATGAACACTGAAGCTTTCTTT
CDR3aa: CASLQDMNTEAFF

abundance: .
d_gene: .
v_gene: TRBV2
j_gene: TRBJ1-6
CDR3nt: TGTGCCAGCAGTGCGAGACCGGCCGGGGGAGCTTCACCCCTCCACTTT
CDR3aa: CASSARPAGGASPLHF

abundance: .
d_gene: .
v_gene: TRBV28
j_gene: TRBJ1-2
CDR3nt: TGTGCCAGCAGTTTGCAGGGTCACTATGGCTACACCTTC
CDR3aa: CASSLQGHYGYTF

abundance: .
d_gene: TRBD1
v_gene: TRBV4-3
j_gene: TRBJ1-1
CDR3nt: TGCGCCAGCAGCCAAGCTTCGACAGGGGGGCCCCTAACTGAAGCTTTCTTT
CDR3aa: CASSQASTGGPLTEAFF

abundance: .
d_gene: .
v_gene: TRBV24-1
j_gene: TRBJ1-2
CDR3nt: TGTGCCACCAGTGATTTCATCGGGGGGCAGGGCTACACCTTC
CDR3aa: CATSDFIGGQGYTF

abundance: .
d_gene: .
v_gene: TRBV6-2/TRBV6-3
j_gene: TRBJ1-5
CDR3nt: TGTGCCAGCACCCCCCAGGGTAGCAATCAGCCCCAGCATTTT
CDR3aa: CASTPQGSNQPQHF

abundance: .
d_gene: .
v_gene: TRBV28
j_gene: TRBJ1-5
CDR3nt: TGTGCCAGCACCCGGGGCAGGAATAGCAATCAGCCCCAGCATTTT
CDR3aa: CASTRGRNSNQPQHF

abundance: .
d_gene: .
v_gene: TRBV3-1/TRBV3-2
j_gene: TRBJ2-5
CDR3nt: TGTGCCAGCAGCCAAGATTTAGGAATTGTGGAGACCCAGTACTTC
CDR3aa: CASSQDLGIVETQYF

abundance: once
d_gene: .
v_gene: TRBV28
j_gene: TRBJ2-1
CDR3nt: TGTGCCAGCAGTCTCTCCTACAATGAGCAGTTCTTC
CDR3aa: CASSLSYNEQFF

abundance: once
d_gene: .
v_gene: TRBV27
j_gene: TRBJ1-6
CDR3nt: TGTGCCAGCAGTTTATCGTGGGCATCCAGCTCCTATAATTCACCCCTCCACTTT
CDR3aa: CASSLSWASSSYNSPLHF

abundance: .
d_gene: .
v_gene: TRBV21-1
j_gene: TRBJ2-7
CDR3nt: TGTGCCAGCAGCAAAAGGCACCACGAGCAGTACTTC
CDR3aa: CASSKRHHEQYF